This T cell receptor (beta chain) was profiled in a study of blood T cells in healthy people across ages. Study as a whole: There was about one barcoded beta molecule captured by template switching per two T cells.

The CDR3 spans 15 residues. The ends were cut back, 1 base at V and 12 bases at J, with 24 bases in the middle. The germline CDR1 and CDR2 sequences are DFQATT and SNEGSKA (reference sequence). Combining a sample-barcoded 5' primer with a J-beta primer mix, a second PCR ran for roughly 6 to 11 cycles. Each cDNA molecule received a tag from a template-switch adaptor that had 12 random nucleotides. A minimum of 3 million CDR3-containing paired-end reads was obtained for each sample. TCRdb re-analysed the 5' RACE reads in MiXCR, keeping a single row per CDR3 protein. The sample has about 780,000 distinct CDR3 sequences; 25% to 30% are singletons. Each sample yielded at least 6.5 million isolated PBMCs. Separately, the same data were catalogued under a study of T cells of mothers and their children.

J is TRBJ1-2 and V is TRBV20-1; possible D gene TRBD1, 6 bases. Sequencing was done on a sample of blood. The receptor comes from a boy under 18 in good health. For the CDR3, the DNA is TGCAGTGCTAGAGTCCGTATCCGGGACAAGTCTATTCACACCTTC. As protein: CSARVRIRDKSIHTF.